This TCR beta chain derives from a study of shared clonotypes between healthy human individuals. Study in general: Researchers assigned three CD4 naive, three CD4 memory, two CD8 naive and one CD8 memory plate to each donor. Regarding the study as a whole: Generally, estimated richness proved larger in naive subsets than it did in memory subsets. When naive CD4 clonotypes were compared across four donors, about 4.8% were shared.

An assay was performed, and its level was deep. Assay: immunoSEQ multiplex PCR; the TCRdb copy retains only in-frame clones and omits some. This table holds 2.5 million or so clones, roughly 92% found once. Deletions cut 5 bases from V and 6 bases from J, with 10 bases between. This CDR3 region has 12 residues. Germline V CDR1 and CDR2: LNHDA, SQIVND (reference sequence). A note on this clone: Its target is unknown.

Sequencing was performed on naive CD4+ T cells sorted from blood. Subset here: CD45RA+ positively selected. The chain recombines TRBV19 with TRBJ1-2, with a weak D call TRBD1 (5 bases). This clonotype was sampled from a man aged 18 to 30 in good health. CDR3 region: CASSLTGNGYTF. CDR3 DNA sequence: TGTGCCAGTAGTCTTACAGGAAATGGCTACACCTTC.